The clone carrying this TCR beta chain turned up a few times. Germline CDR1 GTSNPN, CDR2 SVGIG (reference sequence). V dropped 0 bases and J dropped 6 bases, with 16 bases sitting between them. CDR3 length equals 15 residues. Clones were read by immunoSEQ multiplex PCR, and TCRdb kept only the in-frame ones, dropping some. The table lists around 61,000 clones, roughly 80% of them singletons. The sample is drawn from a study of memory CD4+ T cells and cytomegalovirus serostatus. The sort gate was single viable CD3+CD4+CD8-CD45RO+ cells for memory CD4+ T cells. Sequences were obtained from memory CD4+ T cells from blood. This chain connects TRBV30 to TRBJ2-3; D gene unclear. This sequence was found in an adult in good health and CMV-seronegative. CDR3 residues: CAWSVGSLRADTQYF. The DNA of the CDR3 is TGTGCCTGGAGTGTAGGGTCGCTCCGGGCGGATACGCAGTATTTT.